The clone carrying this TCR beta chain was detected only a few times. Its target is unknown. Every patient experienced relapse after autologous stem cell transplantation, and brentuximab vedotin exposure varied. The data derive from a study of PD-1 blockade in classical Hodgkin lymphoma. Study information: Patients received nivolumab 3 mg/kg intravenously every 2 weeks.

Here immunoSEQ multiplex PCR was the method, and the copy in TCRdb shows in-frame clones only, minus some. This sample carries approximately 150,000 clones, under 85% of them seen once, and the ten largest clones take about 9%. Notes on the study in general: Possibly reflecting disease activity or prior therapy, repertoire differences have causes that remain undefined. There was a significant rise in CD4+ TCR diversity by C4D1, with no such rise for CD8+.

Trimming took 5 bases from V and 8 from J; bases not matched to a gene: 8. The germline V gene encodes CDR1 SGHTA and CDR2 FQGNSA. This CDR3 is 13 amino acids long. The receptor was derived from a human donor with classical Hodgkin lymphoma. Sequencing used peripheral blood mononuclear cells (PBMCs), obtained before the second cycle of nivolumab. This rearrangement joins TRBV7-2 to TRBJ1-2, with 7 bases fitting TRBD1. DNA for the CDR3: TGTGCCAGCAGCCGAGACAGGGCCAAGGGCTACACCTTC. Translation gives CASSRDRAKGYTF. The complete variable domain, with remaining parts taken from reference TRBV7-2 and TRBJ1-2, reads GAGVSQSPSNKVTEKGKDVELRCDPISGHTALYWYRQSLGQGLEFLIYFQGNSAPDKSGLPSDRFSAERTGGSVSTLTIQRTQQEDSAVYLCASSRDRAKGYTFGSGTRLTVV.